One sample yielded the 13 T cell receptor beta chains listed below, sequenced in a study of T cell responses to AZD1222 COVID-19 vaccine. The table came from immunoSEQ multiplex PCR; TCRdb's copy has only in-frame clones and leaves some out. Of about 75,000 clones listed, 70% to 90% are singletons. The sequenced sample was peripheral blood, obtained 28 days after the second dose of the MenACWY control vaccine. Receptors were obtained from an adult who received the MenACWY meningococcal vaccine as a control.

The J gene is TRBJ2-3, the V gene TRBV2; D ambiguous. V lost 2 bases and J lost 5, with 8 bases in between. Germline V gene sequence: CDR1 SNHLY, CDR2 FYNNEI. CDR3 length equals 13 residues. The CDR3 is CASSEKVRDTQYF. The CDR3 DNA reads as TGTGCCAGCAGTGAAAAGGTCCGAGATACGCAGTATTTT.

The rearrangement uses TRBV9 and TRBJ1-1, with D perhaps matching TRBD1 (6 bases). Trimming stripped 2 bases from V and 4 bases from J, with 9 bases between. CDR3 length equals 13 residues. Germline assignment: CDR1 SGDLS and CDR2 YYNGEE. The CDR3 sequence is CASSVMGATEAFF. The CDR3 DNA sequence: TGTGCCAGCAGCGTGATGGGGGCCACTGAAGCTTTCTTT.

The J gene is TRBJ1-2, the V gene TRBV5-6; TRBD1 aligns across 9 bases. The germline V gene has CDR1 SGHDT and CDR2 YYEEEE. Unmatched junction bases numbered 7, after V lost 4 bases and J lost 3 bases. The CDR3 spans 15 residues. The CDR3 sequence: CASSERTGVDYGYTF. CDR3 bases: TGTGCCAGCAGCGAAAGGACAGGGGTGGACTATGGCTACACCTTC.

The chain has TRBV5-1 and TRBJ1-2, with D uncertain. V lost 0 bases and J lost 8, with 11 bases in between. The germline gives CDR1 SGHRS, CDR2 YFSETQ. The CDR3 consists of 13 residues. The CDR3 here is CASSLALGRGYTF. The CDR3, as DNA: TGCGCCAGCAGCTTGGCGTTGGGGAGGGGCTACACCTTC. Full variable domain (rest looked up from reference TRBV5-1 and TRBJ1-2): KAGVTQTPRYLIKTRGQQVTLSCSPISGHRSVSWYQQTPGQGLQFLFEYFSETQRNKGNFPGRFSGRQFSNSRSEMNVSTLELGDSALYLCASSLALGRGYTFGSGTRLTVV.

This sequence joins TRBV5-4 and TRBJ1-1; 9 bases map to TRBD1. This CDR3 is built from 15 residues. V shed 1 base and J 6 bases; nucleotides not matched to a gene: 7. Germline V CDR1 and CDR2: SGHNT, YYREEE (reference sequence). The CDR3 reads CASSLYRDRVPEAFF. CDR3 DNA sequence: TGTGCCAGCAGCTTGTACCGGGACAGGGTTCCTGAAGCTTTCTTT.

The chain uses TRBV15 and TRBJ1-1, with no clear D. This CDR3 has 14 residues. CDR1 and CDR2 from the germline V gene are LNHNV and YYDKDF (reference sequence). V was shortened by 1 base and J by 1 base, with 7 bases between the two germline ends. CDR3 loop: CATSRGRENTEAFF. CDR3 nucleotides: TGTGCCACCAGCAGAGGCCGGGAGAACACTGAAGCTTTCTTT. The full variable domain, rest sourced from reference TRBV15 and TRBJ1-1, is DAMVIQNPRYQVTQFGKPVTLSCSQTLNHNVMYWYQQKSSQAPKLLFHYYDKDFNNEADTPDNFQSRRPNTSFCFLDIRSPGLGDTAMYLCATSRGRENTEAFFGQGTRLTVV.

This clone has a single count. The chain is built from TRBV11-3 and TRBJ2-3; D is perhaps TRBD2 (5 bases). The germline V gene has CDR1 SGHNT and CDR2 YENEEA. The CDR3 extends over 13 amino acids. Trimming removed 2 bases from V and 6 bases from J, with 9 bases in between. Here the CDR3 DNA reads TGTGCCAGCAGCTTACTAGCATCCGATACGCAGTATTTT. It encodes CASSLLASDTQYF.

The rearrangement joins TRBV18 to TRBJ1-1; D is possibly TRBD1 (5 bases). The CDR3 covers 15 residues. V was trimmed by 6 bases and J by 3 bases, leaving 17 bases between them. Looked up from germline, CDR1 is KGHSH and CDR2 is LQKENI. The CDR3 loop reads CASSPNVGGDTEAFF. CDR3 bases: TGTGCCAGCTCCCCTAATGTGGGGGGGGACACTGAAGCTTTCTTT.

The chain recombines TRBV3-1 (or the pseudogene TRBV3-2) with TRBJ2-3, with TRBD2 matching 7 bases. The trim removed 1 base at V and 6 bases at J, leaving 7 bases unmatched. The germline CDR1 and CDR2 sequences are LGHDT and YNNKEL (reference sequence). The CDR3 covers 15 residues. CDR3 sequence reads: CASSQGAGFRDTQYF. As DNA, the CDR3 is TGTGCCAGCAGCCAAGGAGCGGGGTTCCGGGATACGCAGTATTTT.

This sequence joins TRBV28 and TRBJ1-3; a weak D match, TRBD1 (6 bases). The CDR3 sequence is 14 residues long. Germline V gives CDR1 MDHEN, CDR2 SYDVKM. Trimming removed 11 bases from V and 1 base from J, with 15 bases in between. The CDR3 DNA reads TGTGCCGGGCAGGGGATTGAATCTGGAAACACCATATATTTT. It is translated as CAGQGIESGNTIYF.

The J gene is TRBJ1-1, the V gene TRBV19; D may be TRBD1 (5 bases). Trimming stripped 3 bases from V and 3 bases from J, with 11 bases between. Germline values: CDR1 LNHDA, CDR2 SQIVND (reference sequence). The CDR3 contains 14 residues. CDR3 nucleotide sequence: TGTGCCAGTAGTATTCCCAGGGAAGACACTGAAGCTTTCTTT. Translation: CASSIPREDTEAFF.

This clone has a single count. The rearrangement uses TRBV9 and TRBJ2-3; the match to TRBD2 covers 9 bases. CDR1 and CDR2 (germline): SGDLS, YYNGEE. With 3 bases clipped from V and 7 bases from J, the junction kept 9 bases outside the gene matches. The CDR3 covers 15 residues. CDR3 sequence (DNA): TGTGCCAGCAGCGCCGCCAGCGGGGGGTCTTATACGCAGTATTTT. It yields the protein CASSAASGGSYTQYF.

V usage is TRBV2 and J usage is TRBJ2-1; 7 bases fit TRBD2. This CDR3 contains 15 residues. The germline CDR1 and CDR2 sequences are SNHLY and FYNNEI. V lost 0 bases and J lost 7; bases outside the gene matches: 6. This CDR3 reads CASSEAPELANEQFF. The CDR3, as DNA: TGTGCCAGCAGTGAAGCGCCTGAACTAGCGAATGAGCAGTTCTTC.